These T cell receptor beta chains were read from a single sample in a study of blood T cells in healthy people across ages. Using its own MiXCR run on the 5' RACE reads, TCRdb lists one record per CDR3 protein. Seen here are 1.5 million to 2 million distinct CDR3 sequences, about 50% observed once, and the top ten hold approximately 2%. What was sequenced was blood. Source of these receptors: a woman between 40 and 55 years old in good health. The CDR3 runs from the conserved cysteine through the conserved F or W. A D gene is named only where the DNA matches it firmly. Size is omitted from some rows. Given values are once, few, many or a class for expanded clones.

CAISDRIWETQYF TGTGCCATCAGTGATAGGATTTGGGAGACCCAGTACTTC TRBJ2-5 TRBV10-3 . .
CASSFGAESNQPQHF TGTGCCAGCAGTTTTGGGGCAGAGAGCAATCAGCCCCAGCATTTT TRBJ1-5 TRBV27 . .
CASSRIRNTEAFF TGTGCCAGCAGCCGCATCAGGAACACTGAAGCTTTCTTT TRBJ1-1 TRBV14 . .
CASSDYSGSADTQYF TGTGCCAGCAGTGACTACTCCGGTTCTGCAGATACGCAGTATTTT TRBJ2-3 TRBV4-2 . .
CASSLEGATTQYF TGTGCCAGCAGCTTAGAAGGCGCGACTACCCAGTACTTC TRBJ2-7 TRBV7-2 . .
CASSQESGTNSPLHF TGCGCCAGCAGCCAAGAATCTGGGACCAATTCACCCCTCCACTTT TRBJ1-6 TRBV4-3 . .
CSGTGTNYGYTF TGCAGCGGGACAGGGACTAACTATGGCTACACCTTC TRBJ1-2 TRBV29-1 TRBD1 .
CIGRRGDYGYTF TGCATTGGACGCAGGGGGGACTATGGCTACACCTTC TRBJ1-2 TRBV20-1 TRBD1 .
CSAKDNYEQYF TGCAGTGCCAAAGACAACTACGAGCAGTACTTC TRBJ2-7 TRBV20-1 . few
CASTPPPGQGSEAFF TGTGCCAGCACTCCTCCTCCGGGACAGGGCTCTGAAGCTTTCTTT TRBJ1-1 TRBV6-6 TRBD1 .
CSARRAGNSYNSPLHF TGCAGTGCTCGGCGGGCAGGAAACTCCTATAATTCACCCCTCCACTTT TRBJ1-6 TRBV20-1 . .
CASTMDSIGYEQYF TGTGCCAGCACTATGGACAGTATTGGCTACGAGCAGTACTTC TRBJ2-7 TRBV28 . .
CASSRDRGYGGYTF TGTGCCAGCAGCCGGGACAGGGGGTATGGTGGCTACACCTTC TRBJ1-2 TRBV7-2 TRBD1 .
CSALRDRGRTSAGYTF TGCAGTGCTCTGCGGGACAGGGGGCGCACTTCCGCTGGCTACACCTTC TRBJ1-2 TRBV20-1 TRBD1 .
CSARGFPGTGFYTGDTQYF TGCAGTGCTAGGGGGTTTCCCGGGACAGGGTTCTACACGGGAGATACGCAGTATTTT TRBJ2-3 TRBV20-1 TRBD1 few
CASSFTDSQRAQYF TGTGCCAGCAGTTTCACGGACAGTCAGCGGGCCCAGTACTTC TRBJ2-7 TRBV12-3/TRBV12-4 . few
CASSLARDRCSYGYTF TGCGCCAGCAGCCTTGCCCGGGACAGGTGTTCCTATGGCTACACCTTC TRBJ1-2 TRBV5-1 TRBD1 .
CSANRRGPAGEQFF TGCAGTGCTAACCGCCGGGGCCCCGCTGGTGAGCAGTTCTTC TRBJ2-1 TRBV20-1 . few
CASSRGLAGPDTQYF TGCGCCAGCAGCCGCGGACTAGCGGGGCCAGATACGCAGTATTTT TRBJ2-3 TRBV4-3 TRBD2 .
CASSSTGVNYYNEQFF TGTGCCAGCAGTTCGACAGGGGTCAACTACTACAATGAGCAGTTCTTC TRBJ2-1 TRBV28 TRBD1 few
CASVAAWSSGANVLTF TGTGCCAGCGTGGCAGCATGGAGCTCTGGGGCCAACGTCCTGACTTTC TRBJ2-6 TRBV2 . .
CASSLVRQGGMNTEAFF TGCGCCAGCAGCTTGGTTCGACAGGGCGGAATGAACACTGAAGCTTTCTTT TRBJ1-1 TRBV5-1 TRBD1 few
CAISDLAWVGTSGGLQETQYF TGTGCCATCAGTGACCTCGCGTGGGTTGGGACTAGCGGGGGGCTCCAAGAGACCCAGTACTTC TRBJ2-5 TRBV10-3 TRBD2 .
CATSRKNTGTGVGYTF TGTGCCACCAGCAGAAAGAACACCGGGACAGGGGTCGGCTACACCTTC TRBJ1-2 TRBV15 TRBD1 .
CSVDPTNYGYTF TGCAGCGTTGATCCTACTAACTATGGCTACACCTTC TRBJ1-2 TRBV29-1 . .
CASQALGSGYNEQFF TGTGCCAGCCAGGCATTGGGGAGCGGTTACAATGAGCAGTTCTTC TRBJ2-1 TRBV28 . .
CASSHSLPLPNIQYF TGTGCCAGCAGCCATTCCCTACCTTTACCAAACATTCAGTACTTC TRBJ2-4 TRBV28 . few
CSGSGGTGFLDEQYF TGCAGTGGGAGCGGGGGGACAGGGTTCCTTGATGAGCAGTACTTC TRBJ2-7 TRBV29-1 . .
CSARDPRGRSNQPQHF TGCAGTGCTAGGGACCCCCGGGGAAGGAGCAATCAGCCCCAGCATTTT TRBJ1-5 TRBV20-1 . .
CASSSLGGSGGNEQFF TGTGCCAGCAGCTCCCTGGGGGGAAGCGGGGGGAATGAGCAGTTCTTC TRBJ2-1 TRBV7-9 TRBD2 once
CASSFTLGGTDTQYF TGTGCCAGCAGTTTCACCCTCGGGGGCACAGATACGCAGTATTTT TRBJ2-3 TRBV28 . .
CASASGSSVLSEQFF TGCGCCAGCGCATCCGGTAGCTCGGTTTTAAGTGAGCAGTTCTTC TRBJ2-1 TRBV5-1 . .
CASRSRIENIQYF TGTGCCAGCAGGTCCAGGATCGAAAACATTCAGTACTTC TRBJ2-4 TRBV25-1 . .
CASRDPGYGYTF TGCGCCAGCAGGGACCCCGGGTATGGCTACACCTTC TRBJ1-2 TRBV5-1 . .
CASSQDEQVYGYTF TGTGCCAGCAGCCAAGATGAACAGGTCTATGGCTACACCTTC TRBJ1-2 TRBV4-2 . few
CSARGSTWETQYF TGCAGTGCTAGAGGCAGCACATGGGAGACCCAGTACTTC TRBJ2-5 TRBV20-1 . .
CASRSQGYSNQPQHF TGTGCCAGCAGGTCACAGGGTTATAGCAATCAGCCCCAGCATTTT TRBJ1-5 TRBV12-3/TRBV12-4 . few
CSARDPRGHEQYF TGCAGTGCTAGAGATCCCAGGGGCCACGAGCAGTACTTC TRBJ2-7 TRBV20-1 . .
CASRPGMSYGYTF TGTGCCAGCCGCCCGGGGATGAGCTATGGCTACACCTTC TRBJ1-2 TRBV6-1 . few
CASSPRGGSNEQFF TGTGCCAGCTCACCACGAGGGGGGAGCAATGAGCAGTTCTTC TRBJ2-1 TRBV18 . .
CASSLASGGAVTDTQYF TGTGCCAGCAGCTTAGCTAGCGGGGGGGCTGTAACAGATACGCAGTATTTT TRBJ2-3 TRBV7-2 TRBD2 .
CASSRRTAKETQYF TGTGCCAGCAGCCGTCGGACAGCTAAAGAGACCCAGTACTTC TRBJ2-5 TRBV3-1 . few
CASSGPWGTEQFF TGTGCCAGCAGTGGACCTTGGGGTACTGAGCAGTTCTTC TRBJ2-1 TRBV6-2/TRBV6-3 . few
CASSVQNPDVTTDTQYF TGTGCCAGCAGCGTACAAAACCCGGATGTCACAACAGATACGCAGTATTTT TRBJ2-3 TRBV9 . .
CASSLPTSGGPGDEQFF TGTGCCAGCAGCTTGCCGACTAGCGGGGGGCCAGGGGATGAGCAGTTCTTC TRBJ2-1 TRBV7-9 TRBD2 .
CASSPLRRNEQFF TGTGCTAGCAGCCCATTACGGAGAAATGAGCAGTTCTTC TRBJ2-1 TRBV7-7 . .
CASSPDSLVEQYF TGCGCCAGCAGCCCGGACAGTTTGGTCGAGCAGTACTTC TRBJ2-7 TRBV5-1 . few
CSVAAGYTF TGCAGCGTGGCGGCGGGCTACACCTTC TRBJ1-2 TRBV20-1 . .
CASSQLVGARTAFF TGTGCCAGCAGCCAGTTAGTGGGCGCCCGGACGGCTTTCTTT TRBJ1-1 TRBV7-9 . .
CASNILAGGQSEQYF TGTGCCAGCAACATACTAGCGGGGGGGCAAAGCGAGCAGTACTTC TRBJ2-7 TRBV2 TRBD2 .
CASSSPEGGMNTEAFF TGCGCCAGCAGCTCTCCGGAGGGGGGGATGAACACTGAAGCTTTCTTT TRBJ1-1 TRBV5-1 . .
CASSTEQGPYNEQFF TGTGCCAGCAGTACCGAACAGGGCCCCTACAATGAGCAGTTCTTC TRBJ2-1 TRBV12-3/TRBV12-4 . few
CASEGGAREETQYF TGTGCCTCCGAGGGGGGGGCCAGGGAAGAGACCCAGTACTTC TRBJ2-5 TRBV7-9 . .
CSATQAYEQFF TGCAGTGCTACCCAGGCTTATGAGCAGTTCTTC TRBJ2-1 TRBV20-1 . .
CASSLEASGVYEQYF TGTGCCAGCAGCTTAGAGGCTAGCGGGGTCTACGAGCAGTACTTC TRBJ2-7 TRBV7-2 TRBD2 few
CSARGAGATNYGYTF TGCAGTGCCAGAGGGGCAGGGGCCACCAACTATGGCTACACCTTC TRBJ1-2 TRBV20-1 . .
CATSREGLGRADTQYF TGTGCCACCAGCAGAGAGGGACTAGGAAGGGCAGATACGCAGTATTTT TRBJ2-3 TRBV15 TRBD2 .
CASSQDLGLAKNIQYF TGCGCCAGCAGCCAAGATCTTGGGTTAGCCAAAAACATTCAGTACTTC TRBJ2-4 TRBV4-3 . few
CASSFEKSTDTQYF TGTGCCAGCAGCTTCGAGAAAAGCACAGATACGCAGTATTTT TRBJ2-3 TRBV7-2 . .
CASSQVTGNNEQFF TGTGCCAGCAGCCAAGTTACGGGCAACAATGAGCAGTTCTTC TRBJ2-1 TRBV3-1 . .